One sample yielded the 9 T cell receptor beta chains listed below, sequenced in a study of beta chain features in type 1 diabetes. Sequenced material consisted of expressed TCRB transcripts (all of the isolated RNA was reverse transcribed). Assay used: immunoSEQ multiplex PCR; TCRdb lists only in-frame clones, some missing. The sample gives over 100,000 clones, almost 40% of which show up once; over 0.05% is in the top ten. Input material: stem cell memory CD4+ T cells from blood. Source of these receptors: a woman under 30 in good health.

CDR3 in amino acids: CSAAGHYEQYF. The CDR3 DNA is TGCAGCGCAGCCGGACACTACGAGCAGTACTTC. The genes are TRBV29-1 and TRBJ2-7; D perhaps matches TRBD1 (5 bases). The CDR3 extends over 11 amino acids. The V end lost 7 bases, the J end lost 3 bases, and 10 bases lay between the germline ends. CDR1 is SQVTM and CDR2 is ANQGSEA in the germline V gene.

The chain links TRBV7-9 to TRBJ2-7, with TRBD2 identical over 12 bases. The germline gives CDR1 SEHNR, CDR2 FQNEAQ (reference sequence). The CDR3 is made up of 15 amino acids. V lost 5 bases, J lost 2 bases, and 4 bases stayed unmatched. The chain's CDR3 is CASSGLAGFAYEQYF. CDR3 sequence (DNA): TGTGCCAGCAGCGGACTAGCGGGATTCGCCTACGAGCAGTACTTC.

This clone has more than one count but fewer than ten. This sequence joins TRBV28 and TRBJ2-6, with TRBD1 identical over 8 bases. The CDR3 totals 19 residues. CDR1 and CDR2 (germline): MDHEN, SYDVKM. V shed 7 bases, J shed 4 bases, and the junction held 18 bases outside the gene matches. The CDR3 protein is CASTTNLAQGALGANVLTF. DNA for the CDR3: TGTGCCAGCACCACAAACTTGGCTCAGGGGGCATTAGGGGCCAACGTCCTGACTTTC.

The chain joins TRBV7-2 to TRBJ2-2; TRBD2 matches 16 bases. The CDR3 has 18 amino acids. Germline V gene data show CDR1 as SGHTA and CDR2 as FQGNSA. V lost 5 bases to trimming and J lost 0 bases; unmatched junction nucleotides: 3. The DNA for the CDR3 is TGTGCCAGCAGCCGGGGACTAGCGGGAGGGACGAACACCGGGGAGCTGTTTTTT. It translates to CASSRGLAGGTNTGELFF.

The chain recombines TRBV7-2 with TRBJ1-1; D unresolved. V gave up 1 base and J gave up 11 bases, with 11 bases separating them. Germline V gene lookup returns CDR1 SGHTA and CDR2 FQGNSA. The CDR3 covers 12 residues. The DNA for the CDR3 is TGTGCCAGCAGCTTAGTCGGTCTTGTCGCTTTCTTT. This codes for CASSLVGLVAFF.

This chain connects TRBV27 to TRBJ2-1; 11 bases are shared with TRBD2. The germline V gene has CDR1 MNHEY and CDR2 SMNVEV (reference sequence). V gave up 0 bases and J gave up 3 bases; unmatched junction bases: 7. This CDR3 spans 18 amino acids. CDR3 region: CASSLSPGLAVLYNEQFF. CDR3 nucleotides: TGTGCCAGCAGTTTATCGCCGGGACTAGCGGTCCTCTACAATGAGCAGTTCTTC.

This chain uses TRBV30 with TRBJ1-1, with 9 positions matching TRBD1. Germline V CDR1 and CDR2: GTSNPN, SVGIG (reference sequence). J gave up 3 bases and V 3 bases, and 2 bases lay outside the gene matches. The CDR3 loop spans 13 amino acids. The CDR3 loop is CAWRGQGDTEAFF. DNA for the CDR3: TGTGCCTGGAGGGGACAGGGCGACACTGAAGCTTTCTTT. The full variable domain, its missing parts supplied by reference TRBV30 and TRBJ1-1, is SQTIHQWPATLVQPVGSPLSLECTVEGTSNPNLYWYRQAAGRGLQLLFYSVGIGQISSEVPQNLSASRPQDRQFILSSKKLLLSDSGFYLCAWRGQGDTEAFFGQGTRLTVV.

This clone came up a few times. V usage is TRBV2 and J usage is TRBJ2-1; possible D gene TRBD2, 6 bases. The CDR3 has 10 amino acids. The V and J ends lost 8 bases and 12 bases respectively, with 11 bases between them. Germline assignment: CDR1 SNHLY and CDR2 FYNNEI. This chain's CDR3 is CASGGTGQFF. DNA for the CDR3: TGTGCCAGCGGCGGGACGGGGCAGTTCTTC.

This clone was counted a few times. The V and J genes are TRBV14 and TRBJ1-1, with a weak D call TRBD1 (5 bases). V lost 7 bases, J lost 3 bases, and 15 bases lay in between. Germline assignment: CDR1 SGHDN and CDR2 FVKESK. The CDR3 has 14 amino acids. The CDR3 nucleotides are TGTGCCAGCACGCAAAATCCCAGGGACACTGAAGCTTTCTTT. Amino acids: CASTQNPRDTEAFF.